This note documents a single T cell receptor beta chain sequence. Its cognate antigen is unknown. The sample comes from a study of OX40 agonist ivuxolimab in advanced cancers. Turning to the study itself: Dose-escalation patients had hepatocellular carcinoma, melanoma, renal cell or head and neck cancer. With a range of roughly 20 to 90, age averaged roughly 60 years, and about 83% were male. Broader study findings: Antigen specificity was not determined for the expanded peripheral T cells.

This table comes from immunoSEQ multiplex PCR, and its TCRdb copy is limited to in-frame clones, with some not included. Among fewer than 110,000 clones listed, around 90% were seen once. This clonotype was sampled from an adult with an advanced solid tumor such as melanoma, head and neck, liver or kidney cancer. Sequenced material: CD4+ or CD8+ T cells sorted from blood, taken in a trial of the OX40 agonist ivuxolimab.

The DNA for the CDR3 is TGTGCCTCACGGACAGCTCCTTGGGAAAAACTGTTTTTT. It encodes CASRTAPWEKLFF. The rearrangement uses TRBV30 and TRBJ1-4; a weak D match, TRBD1 (6 bases). Germline CDR1 reads GTSNPN; CDR2 reads SVGIG (reference sequence). The ends were cut back, 7 bases at V and 8 bases at J, with 17 bases in the middle. The CDR3 has 13 residues.